These 26 T cell receptor beta chains share one sample of origin, sequenced in a study of cytomegalovirus exposure and HLA in healthy donors. Both 60 Vbeta primers and 13 Jbeta primers went into the PCR. Repertoires were generated with immunoSEQ multiplex PCR, while TCRdb's copy carries only in-frame clones and drops some. The sample yields 90,000 to 110,000 clones, 12% to 15% seen once. The sample comprised PBMCs. The origin of the receptors is a female donor in good health and CMV-seronegative.

V usage is TRBV28 and J usage is TRBJ2-1; D ambiguous. V lost 5 bases and J 0 bases, leaving 14 bases between the germline ends. The CDR3 sequence is 16 residues long. Germline lookup yields CDR1 MDHEN and CDR2 SYDVKM. The CDR3 DNA reads as TGTGCCAGCAGTAGTAAGCGCTCGAGCTCCTACAATGAGCAGTTCTTC. It specifies CASSSKRSSSYNEQFF.

The rearrangement uses TRBV4-2 and TRBJ2-1; TRBD2 might be the D (6 bases). V lost 4 bases, J lost 4 bases, and 17 bases lay in between. The CDR3 sequence is 16 residues long. Germline V CDR1 and CDR2: LGHNA, YNFKEQ. The chain's CDR3 is CASSPYARAGYNEQFF. In DNA, the CDR3 is TGTGCCAGCAGCCCATATGCGAGGGCGGGATACAATGAGCAGTTCTTC.

The rearrangement joins TRBV6-1 to TRBJ2-7, with 13 bases matching TRBD2. Trimming took 3 bases from V and 4 from J; bases not matched to a gene: 6. The CDR3 has 16 residues. The germline gives CDR1 MNHNS, CDR2 SASEGT. In DNA form, the CDR3 reads TGTGCCAGCAGTGATCACGGGACTAGCGGGGCTTACGAGCAGTACTTC. Translating it yields CASSDHGTSGAYEQYF.

The V gene is TRBV7-2, the J gene TRBJ2-3; the match to TRBD2 covers 9 bases. The trim removed 0 bases at V and 2 bases at J, leaving 3 bases unmatched. Germline V gives CDR1 SGHTA, CDR2 FQGNSA. CDR3 length equals 16 residues. Here the CDR3 DNA reads TGTGCCAGCAGCTTAGCGGCGGGGGGGCCCACAGATACGCAGTATTTT. Encoded protein: CASSLAAGGPTDTQYF. The variable domain in full, with the rest retrieved from reference TRBV7-2 and TRBJ2-3, is GAGVSQSPSNKVTEKGKDVELRCDPISGHTALYWYRQSLGQGLEFLIYFQGNSAPDKSGLPSDRFSAERTGGSVSTLTIQRTQQEDSAVYLCASSLAAGGPTDTQYFGPGTRLTVL.

This clone has just a few counts. The V call is TRBV4-1, the J call TRBJ1-1; tentatively, D is TRBD1 (5 bases). This CDR3 comprises 15 residues. CDR1 and CDR2 from the germline V gene are MGHRA and YSYEKL. The V end lost 7 bases, the J end lost 10 bases, and 25 bases lay between the germline ends. CDR3 loop: CASTRVGLQGPAAFF. The CDR3 DNA follows: TGCGCCAGCACCAGGGTGGGGCTTCAAGGCCCGGCAGCTTTCTTT.

This clone was seen only a few times. The V call is TRBV6-6, the J call TRBJ2-1; possible D gene TRBD2, 6 bases. The CDR3 has 12 residues. Looked up from germline, CDR1 is MNHNY and CDR2 is SVGAGI (reference sequence). V lost 7 bases and J 7 bases, leaving 11 bases between the germline ends. CDR3: CASTLRGNEQFF. The CDR3 DNA reads TGTGCCAGCACCCTCCGGGGGAATGAGCAGTTCTTC.

This clone was counted only a few times. The chain employs TRBV12-5 and TRBJ1-1, with 9 nucleotides matching TRBD1. J was trimmed by 4 bases and V by 5 bases; bases with no gene match: 11. CDR1 and CDR2 from the germline V gene are LGHNT and FRNRAP. This CDR3 comprises 16 residues. CDR3 loop: CASGPIRGTGRTEAFF. The CDR3 bases are TGTGCTAGTGGTCCGATCCGGGGGACAGGGCGCACTGAAGCTTTCTTT.

This clone was counted a few times. The V call is TRBV15, the J call TRBJ1-1, with 7 bases that match TRBD1. Trimming at V came to 4 bases and at J to 4 bases, leaving 6 bases not matched to a gene. This CDR3 comprises 14 residues. Germline V gives CDR1 LNHNV, CDR2 YYDKDF (reference sequence). In DNA, the CDR3 is TGTGCCACCAGCATGGACTCAGGGGGCACTGAAGCTTTCTTT. Translating gives CATSMDSGGTEAFF.

The V call is TRBV4-3, the J call TRBJ2-3, with 7 bases lining up with TRBD2. Germline CDR1 reads LGHNA; CDR2 reads YSLEER. The CDR3 sequence is 17 residues long. The J segment lost 6 bases and the V segment lost 0 bases, leaving 12 bases of the junction unmatched. The CDR3 reads CASSQDRWRELGDTQYF. For the CDR3, the DNA is TGCGCCAGCAGCCAAGATCGCTGGCGGGAGTTAGGTGATACGCAGTATTTT.

This clone was observed a few times. The chain carries TRBV27 and TRBJ1-1; D gene unclear. V lost 5 bases, J lost 3 bases, and 13 bases lay in between. CDR3 length: 14 residues. Germline V gene sequence: CDR1 MNHEY, CDR2 SMNVEV (reference sequence). The CDR3 sequence: CASSASTGYTEAFF. The DNA of the CDR3 is TGTGCCAGCAGTGCATCGACGGGATACACTGAAGCTTTCTTT.

The chain joins TRBV9 to TRBJ2-1, with a tentative D call TRBD1 (6 bases). The CDR3 sequence is 14 residues long. Germline V lookup: CDR1 SGDLS, CDR2 YYNGEE. V lost 2 bases and J 9 bases, leaving 15 bases between the germline ends. Written as DNA, the CDR3 is TGTGCCAGCAGCGTTAGGACAGCATTATCTGAGCAGTTCTTC. Its protein product is CASSVRTALSEQFF.

This clone was picked up one time. The chain has TRBV4-2 and TRBJ2-3, with TRBD2 matching 11 bases. In germline, CDR1 is LGHNA, CDR2 YNFKEQ. The V and J ends lost 0 bases and 7 bases, in that order; junction bases with no gene match: 6. The CDR3 is made up of 16 amino acids. CDR3: CASSQDLAGGSYTQYF. CDR3 DNA: TGTGCCAGCAGCCAAGACCTAGCGGGGGGATCCTATACGCAGTATTTT.

This chain uses TRBV6-4 with TRBJ2-2; TRBD1 is a possible D gene (5 bases). Per germline, CDR1 MRHNA and CDR2 SNTAGT. V was clipped by 0 bases and J by 6 bases, with 14 bases between them. The CDR3 extends over 16 amino acids. The CDR3 DNA follows: TGTGCCAGCAGTGACTCGGCGCAGGGTCATGCCGGGGAGCTGTTTTTT. It translates to CASSDSAQGHAGELFF.

V gene TRBV5-1 combines with J gene TRBJ1-6; tentatively, D is TRBD1 (5 bases). V dropped 1 base and J dropped 5 bases, with 7 bases sitting between them. The germline CDR1 and CDR2 sequences are SGHRS and YFSETQ. The CDR3 covers 14 residues. CDR3 nucleotides: TGCGCCAGCAGCTTGCCGGGGGATAATTCACCCCTCCACTTT. Its protein is CASSLPGDNSPLHF.

This clone came up a few times. V gene TRBV6-5 combines with J gene TRBJ2-7; 9 nucleotides agree with TRBD1. This CDR3 has 14 amino acids. The J segment lost 3 bases and the V segment lost 5 bases, leaving 5 bases of the junction unmatched. CDR1 MNHEY and CDR2 SVGAGI come from the germline V gene. The CDR3 DNA sequence: TGTGCCAGCAGTCCGGGACAGGGCTACTACGAGCAGTACTTC. It is translated as CASSPGQGYYEQYF.

This clone was seen a handful of times. The rearrangement joins TRBV5-4 to TRBJ2-5; 13 bases are a match to TRBD2. From germline, CDR1 is SGHNT and CDR2 YYREEE (reference sequence). Trimming took 2 bases from V and 5 from J; bases not matched to a gene: 3. This CDR3 is built from 15 residues. The CDR3 reads CASSFRTSGGETQYF. CDR3 DNA sequence: TGTGCCAGCAGCTTCCGGACTAGCGGGGGTGAGACCCAGTACTTC. Complete variable domain (other parts from reference TRBV5-4 and TRBJ2-5): ETGVTQSPTHLIKTRGQQVTLRCSSQSGHNTVSWYQQALGQGPQFIFQYYREEENGRGNFPPRFSGLQFPNYSSELNVNALELDDSALYLCASSFRTSGGETQYFGPGTRLLVL.

The rearrangement uses TRBV6-6 and TRBJ1-1; the match to TRBD1 covers 7 bases. Unmatched junction bases numbered 9, after V lost 8 bases and J lost 0 bases. This CDR3 region has 15 residues. From germline, CDR1 is MNHNY and CDR2 SVGAGI (reference sequence). The CDR3 DNA reads as TGTGCCAGCCTAGACAGGGTAGTCGTGAACACTGAAGCTTTCTTT. This translates into CASLDRVVVNTEAFF.

The chain has TRBV27 and TRBJ1-2; weak D call: TRBD1 (5 bases). Germline V CDR1 and CDR2: MNHEY, SMNVEV (reference sequence). The length of the CDR3 is 16 residues. V lost 2 bases and J lost 3, with 16 bases in between. CDR3 nucleotide sequence: TGTGCCAGCAGTTTAGGGCAGGGCAACCCGTACTATGGCTACACCTTC. Translating gives CASSLGQGNPYYGYTF.

This clone was picked up a small number of times. This rearrangement joins TRBV7-9 to TRBJ2-1, with D possibly being TRBD1 (5 bases). V dropped 2 bases and J dropped 10 bases, with 9 bases sitting between them. In germline, CDR1 is SEHNR, CDR2 FQNEAQ (reference sequence). This CDR3 spans 12 amino acids. The CDR3 DNA reads as TGTGCCAGCAGCTTACAGGGCCGCGAGCAGTTCTTC. This translates into CASSLQGREQFF.

This clone was observed a handful of times. The rearrangement links TRBV5-1 to TRBJ2-7; 9 bases agree with TRBD1. V trimming: 0 bases; J trimming: 5 bases; junction bases outside the gene matches: 12. This CDR3 is built from 17 residues. CDR1 and CDR2 (germline): SGHRS, YFSETQ. CDR3 region: CASSLVWTGDARNEQYF. The CDR3 DNA follows: TGCGCCAGCAGCTTGGTATGGACAGGGGACGCTAGAAACGAGCAGTACTTC.

This clone was detected a few times. Within the sample, other DNA sequences also encode this same CDR3. The genes are TRBV9 and TRBJ2-2; 7 bases line up with TRBD2. J gave up 4 bases and V 4 bases, and 10 bases lay outside the gene matches. The CDR3 has 16 amino acids. CDR1 and CDR2 (germline): SGDLS, YYNGEE. Written as DNA, the CDR3 is TGTGCCAGCAGCACAGCTAGCGGCCCTGGCACCGGGGAGCTGTTTTTT. Translating gives CASSTASGPGTGELFF.

The chain is built from TRBV6-6 and TRBJ1-3; 9 bases align to TRBD1. The CDR3 length is 14 residues. The V and J ends lost 5 bases and 5 bases, in that order; junction bases with no gene match: 4. Germline lookup yields CDR1 MNHNY and CDR2 SVGAGI (reference sequence). For the CDR3, the DNA is TGTGCCAGCAGTGGGACAGGGAGGAGAAACACCATATATTTT. Its translation: CASSGTGRRNTIYF.

This clone was found once. The chain has TRBV5-4 and TRBJ2-5, with a tentative D call TRBD1 (6 bases). The germline gives CDR1 SGHNT, CDR2 YYREEE (reference sequence). The CDR3 totals 16 residues. V dropped 4 bases and J dropped 4 bases, with 20 bases sitting between them. The CDR3 DNA follows: TGTGCCAGCAGCCCAAACAGGGAAATGGGCCGAGAGACCCAGTACTTC. Protein sequence: CASSPNREMGRETQYF.

The rearrangement joins TRBV28 to TRBJ2-7, with 8 bases lining up with TRBD1. V shed 7 bases, J shed 0 bases, and the junction held 5 bases outside the gene matches. Germline V gives CDR1 MDHEN, CDR2 SYDVKM. The CDR3 consists of 14 residues. CDR3 nucleotide sequence: TGTGCCAGCACCATCGGGACAGGCTCCTACGAGCAGTACTTC. Protein: CASTIGTGSYEQYF.

The genes are TRBV28 and TRBJ1-4; 7 bases agree with TRBD1. CDR1 MDHEN and CDR2 SYDVKM come from the germline V gene. This CDR3 has 15 residues. With V trimmed by 3 bases and J by 4 bases, 5 bases remained unmatched. The chain's CDR3 is CASSFPGQINEKLFF. CDR3 DNA sequence: TGTGCCAGCAGTTTTCCGGGACAGATTAATGAAAAACTGTTTTTT.

This clone was found a few times. The chain recombines TRBV21-1 with TRBJ2-7; TRBD2 was called by the table and not checked on the DNA. TRBV21-1 is a pseudogene locus. This CDR3 has 16 residues. The CDR3 DNA sequence: TGTGCCAGCAGCAAAGCTCCGGGACTAGATGCCCACGAGCAGTACTTC. It specifies CASSKAPGLDAHEQYF.